This entry features one TCR beta chain sequence. No antigen is known for it. V lost 2 bases to trimming and J lost 10 bases; unmatched junction nucleotides: 6. CDR3 size: 15 residues. The germline gives CDR1 SGHTA, CDR2 FQGNSA. Clones were read by immunoSEQ multiplex PCR, and TCRdb kept only the in-frame ones, dropping some. Found here are some 66,000 clones, approximately 84% of them singletons; the top ten hold 15%. Regarding time point: pretreatment peripheral blood. Patients suffered from locally advanced or metastatic urothelial carcinoma. The entry originates in a study of PD-L1 blockade in urothelial cancer. Whole-study findings and limits: Pretreatment clonality of the blood TCR repertoire below the median was predictive of superior survival.

This receptor was obtained from a man aged 60-69 years with urothelial cancer. This chain connects TRBV7-2 to TRBJ2-1, with 12 bases matching TRBD2. Sequenced here: PBMCs, sampled around atezolizumab (anti-PD-L1) treatment. The CDR3 here is CASSLQPSGGAEQFF. As DNA, the CDR3 is TGTGCCAGCAGCTTACAACCTAGCGGGGGGGCGGAGCAGTTCTTC. Full variable domain (rest looked up from reference TRBV7-2 and TRBJ2-1): GAGVSQSPSNKVTEKGKDVELRCDPISGHTALYWYRQSLGQGLEFLIYFQGNSAPDKSGLPSDRFSAERTGGSVSTLTIQRTQQEDSAVYLCASSLQPSGGAEQFFGPGTRLTVL.